A single sample is the source of the 18 T cell receptor beta chains below, sequenced in a study of blood T cell repertoires in COVID-19. Data came from immunoSEQ multiplex PCR; TCRdb stores just in-frame clones and leaves some out. The sample carries about 190,000 clones, 65% to 80% recorded once. Material for sequencing was peripheral blood. The receptors here all came from a woman between 45 and 65 years old with acute or convalescent COVID-19.

This clone was recorded once. The chain is built from TRBV6-2 or TRBV6-3 and TRBJ2-1; 8 nucleotides align to TRBD2. Looked up from germline, CDR1 is MNHEY and CDR2 is SVGEGT. The junction had 12 bases not matched to a gene; V was cut back by 3 bases and J by 8 bases. The CDR3 has 16 amino acids. CDR3 sequence reads: CASSYSGERERYEQFF. CDR3 bases: TGTGCCAGCAGTTATTCGGGCGAGCGGGAGCGGTATGAGCAGTTCTTC.

In its sample, this clone was seen once. The chain carries TRBV5-6 and TRBJ1-5; D may be TRBD1 (6 bases). There are 15 residues in the CDR3. The ends were cut back, 4 bases at V and 0 bases at J, with 11 bases in the middle. Germline V gene data show CDR1 as SGHDT and CDR2 as YYEEEE. The CDR3 DNA is TGTGCCAGCAGCAAGGGACACTATAGCAATCAGCCCCAGCATTTT. This sequence encodes CASSKGHYSNQPQHF.

The chain is built from TRBV4-1 and TRBJ2-7; tentatively, D is TRBD2 (6 bases). V was pared by 3 bases and J by 9 bases, with 24 bases between. CDR1 and CDR2 from the germline V gene are MGHRA and YSYEKL. The CDR3 sequence is 16 residues long. CDR3 sequence: CASSQEGGPGVRRQYF. The CDR3 coding sequence is TGCGCCAGCAGCCAGGAAGGAGGGCCGGGAGTACGAAGGCAGTACTTC.

Ten or more counts support this clone. This chain connects TRBV25-1 to TRBJ1-2, with D possibly TRBD1 on 6 matching bases. This CDR3 is built from 13 residues. CDR1 is MGHDK, CDR2 SYGVNS, per germline. V shed 4 bases and J shed 4 bases, with 10 bases lying between them. In DNA, the CDR3 is TGTGCCAGCAGTGCTGGACAGATCTATGGCTACACCTTC. Encoded protein: CASSAGQIYGYTF.

The rearrangement links TRBV28 to TRBJ2-5; tentatively, D is TRBD2 (6 bases). This CDR3 region has 14 residues. Germline V gene sequence: CDR1 MDHEN, CDR2 SYDVKM. Trimming took off 3 bases at V and 4 bases at J, with 12 bases between the two ends. The CDR3: CASSLTGVGETQYF. The CDR3 nucleotides are TGTGCCAGCAGTTTGACGGGGGTCGGAGAGACCCAGTACTTC.

The count of this clone is one. The rearrangement joins TRBV12-5 to TRBJ2-5, with 12 bases that match TRBD2. The CDR3 runs 19 residues. In germline, CDR1 is LGHNT, CDR2 FRNRAP. V lost 0 bases to trimming and J lost 7 bases; unmatched junction nucleotides: 15. Written as DNA, the CDR3 is TGTGCTAGTGGTTTGGTACTCGACCCACTAGCGGGAGGCCGGGGGACCCAGTACTTC. It is translated as CASGLVLDPLAGGRGTQYF. Looking up the rest from reference TRBV12-5 and TRBJ2-5 gives the full variable domain: DARVTQTPRHKVTEMGQEVTMRCQPILGHNTVFWYRQTMMQGLELLAYFRNRAPLDDSGMPKDRFSAEMPDATLATLKIQPSEPRDSAVYFCASGLVLDPLAGGRGTQYFGPGTRLLVL.

The V call is TRBV6-2 or TRBV6-3, the J call TRBJ2-3, with a possible D match to TRBD2 (5 bases). Germline CDR1 reads MNHEY; CDR2 reads SVGEGT. CDR3 size: 14 residues. V dropped 4 bases and J dropped 1 base, with 9 bases sitting between them. The CDR3 DNA is TGTGCCAGCAGTTGGCGGGCCCGCACAGATACGCAGTATTTT. Translating it yields CASSWRARTDTQYF.

The chain recombines TRBV5-8 with TRBJ2-3, with 13 bases identical to TRBD2. Germline CDR1 SGHTS, CDR2 YDEGEE. CDR3 length: 16 residues. Trimming at V came to 4 bases and at J to 5 bases, leaving 7 bases not matched to a gene. The CDR3 loop reads CASSRGTSGTKDTQYF. CDR3 nucleotides: TGTGCCAGCAGCCGAGGGACTAGCGGGACGAAAGATACGCAGTATTTT. The full variable domain, completed using reference TRBV5-8 and TRBJ2-3, is EAGVTQSPTHLIKTRGQQATLRCSPISGHTSVYWYQQALGLGLQFLLWYDEGEERNRGNFPPRFSGRQFPNYSSELNVNALELEDSALYLCASSRGTSGTKDTQYFGPGTRLTVL.

The J gene is TRBJ1-1, the V gene TRBV7-9; TRBD1 matches at 7 bases. J lost 2 bases, V lost 5 bases, and 5 bases had no gene match. Germline CDR1 and CDR2: SEHNR and FQNEAQ (reference sequence). The CDR3 runs 14 residues. In nucleotides, the CDR3 is TGTGCCAGCAGCCCGGGGACAGCCAACACTGAAGCTTTCTTT. It is translated as CASSPGTANTEAFF.

This rearrangement joins TRBV5-1 to TRBJ2-1, with a weak D call TRBD2 (6 bases). The CDR3 spans 13 residues. V was clipped by 1 base and J by 6 bases, with 8 bases between them. Germline CDR1 reads SGHRS; CDR2 reads YFSETQ. The CDR3 bases are TGCGCCAGCAGCTTGTTGGGGGGCAATGAGCAGTTCTTC. Its translation is CASSLLGGNEQFF.

The chain uses TRBV18 and TRBJ2-3, with 10 bases identical to TRBD2. Germline V gene sequence: CDR1 KGHSH, CDR2 LQKENI. Trimming at V came to 1 base and at J to 2 bases, leaving 3 bases not matched to a gene. CDR3 length equals 16 residues. This CDR3 is CASSPLAGGLTDTQYF. Written as DNA, the CDR3 is TGTGCCAGCTCACCACTAGCGGGGGGCCTCACAGATACGCAGTATTTT.

The gene calls are TRBV2 and TRBJ1-3, with D perhaps TRBD1 (6 bases). V was shortened by 4 bases and J by 0 bases, with 7 bases between the two germline ends. Germline CDR1 SNHLY, CDR2 FYNNEI. CDR3 size: 14 residues. The CDR3 nucleotides are TGTGCCAGCAGTGTAGGGGGCTCTGGAAACACCATATATTTT. This sequence encodes CASSVGGSGNTIYF.

This clone came up a few times. The gene calls are TRBV5-4 and TRBJ2-1, with TRBD2 matching 9 bases. The CDR3 length is 15 residues. Germline lookup yields CDR1 SGHNT and CDR2 YYREEE (reference sequence). After removal of 0 bases from V and 7 bases from J, the junction contained 5 bases not matched to a gene. The CDR3 region is CASSLARLAENEQFF. As DNA, the CDR3 is TGTGCCAGCAGCTTGGCCAGACTAGCGGAAAATGAGCAGTTCTTC.

The chain has TRBV5-1 and TRBJ1-6; 7 bases match TRBD1. Trimming cost V 0 bases and J 8 bases; bases outside gene matches: 2. The CDR3 length is 14 residues. Germline CDR1 reads SGHRS; CDR2 reads YFSETQ. CDR3 nucleotides: TGCGCCAGCAGCTTGGGTGACAGGGATTCACCCCTCCACTTT. Residues: CASSLGDRDSPLHF.

The rearrangement joins TRBV28 to TRBJ1-5; 7 nucleotides line up with TRBD1. V shed 3 bases, J shed 7 bases, and the junction held 3 bases outside the gene matches. Germline lookup yields CDR1 MDHEN and CDR2 SYDVKM. The CDR3 contains 13 residues. CDR3 coding DNA: TGTGCCAGCAGTTTGGACAGGCGACAGCCCCAGCATTTT. This codes for CASSLDRRQPQHF.

The genes are TRBV9 and TRBJ2-5, with 8 bases matching TRBD1. The germline V gene has CDR1 SGDLS and CDR2 YYNGEE. This CDR3 is 14 amino acids long. V shed 4 bases and J 4 bases; nucleotides not matched to a gene: 6. Here the CDR3 DNA reads TGTGCCAGCAGCTCGGACAGGGACGGAGAGACCCAGTACTTC. Translated: CASSSDRDGETQYF.

V usage is TRBV7-2 and J usage is TRBJ1-2; no definite D call. CDR3 size: 15 residues. The V and J ends lost 2 bases and 1 base respectively, with 11 bases between them. Germline loops: CDR1 SGHTA, CDR2 FQGNSA. This CDR3 is CASSLSGEFNYGYTF. CDR3 bases: TGTGCCAGCAGCTTAAGCGGAGAATTTAACTATGGCTACACCTTC.

The J gene is TRBJ1-5, the V gene TRBV19; D unclear. This CDR3 has 15 amino acids. V was clipped by 1 base and J by 0 bases, with 7 bases between them. CDR1 is LNHDA, CDR2 SQIVND, per germline (reference sequence). The CDR3 region is CASSIGGYSNQPQHF. The CDR3, as DNA: TGTGCCAGTAGTATAGGAGGTTATAGCAATCAGCCCCAGCATTTT.